The entry that follows covers one T cell receptor (beta chain) sequence. Germline CDR1 reads SGHNT; CDR2 reads YENEEA. The CDR3 length is 13 residues. V shed 4 bases and J shed 0 bases, with 5 bases lying between them. Produced via immunoSEQ multiplex PCR; TCRdb's table is partial and in-frame only. The sample contains over 30,000 clones, approximately 94% of which appear only once. The record originates from a study of T cell changes during pregnancy in multiple sclerosis. This receptor was identified in a female donor with multiple sclerosis, enrolled in a pregnancy study. Material: CD4+ T cells from peripheral blood mononuclear cells, obtained after pregnancy. V usage is TRBV11-3 and J usage is TRBJ2-3, with unresolved D. This CDR3 reads CASSSTSTDTQYF. The CDR3 coding sequence is TGTGCCAGCAGCTCGACAAGCACAGATACGCAGTATTTT.